Shown below are 6 T cell receptor beta chains from a single sample sequenced in a study of T cell clonality in common variable immunodeficiency. These receptors are not linked to any known antigen. Study observations and caveats: In common variable immunodeficiency, TCR beta chains reportedly carried fewer deletions and N-nucleotide insertions.

The assay was immunoSEQ multiplex PCR, and TCRdb's table has in-frame clones only and misses some. The repertoire shows about 12,000 clones, none seen only once; the top ten take approximately 7%. The sample was peripheral blood mononuclear cells. The receptors shown here come from a human donor with common variable immunodeficiency.

Only a few counts were recorded for this clone. The CDR3 is cut off 3 residues early in the read; its end comes from the germline J gene. This rearrangement joins TRBV19 to TRBJ2-1, with a tentative D call TRBD2 (6 bases). The germline gives CDR1 LNHDA, CDR2 SQIVND (reference sequence). The CDR3 is 15 amino acids. Trimming removed 6 bases from V and 1 base from J, with 13 bases in between. CDR3 DNA (partial): TGTGCCAGTAGCTTCGGGGGTTCATCCTACAATGAG. It yields the protein CASSFGGSSYNE. The complete CDR3 reads CASSFGGSSYNEQFF. The full variable domain, in which reference TRBV19 and TRBJ2-1 provide the parts outside the CDR3, is DGGITQSPKYLFRKEGQNVTLSCEQNLNHDAMYWYRQDPGQGLRLIYYSQIVNDFQKGDIAEGYSVSREKKESFPLTVTSAQKNPTAFYLCASSFGGSSYNEQFFGPGTRLTVL.

This clone was counted a few times. The observed sequence ends 3 residues before the CDR3 terminus, with the missing tail filled in from the germline J gene. The V call is TRBV7-9, the J call TRBJ1-1; 8 bases align to TRBD1. Germline V gene lookup returns CDR1 SEHNR and CDR2 FQNEAQ (reference sequence). The CDR3 is 15 amino acids. CDR3 DNA, as far as it was read: TGTGCCAGCAGCACTACACCCGGGACAGGCGAAAAA. Its protein is CASSTTPGTGEK. The whole CDR3 region reads CASSTTPGTGEKAFF.

For this clone: Read data end 3 residues before the CDR3 end; the end is taken from the germline J gene. This sequence joins TRBV7-2 and TRBJ1-6; TRBD1 matches at 8 bases. The CDR3 has 14 amino acids. Trimming cost V 3 bases and J 7 bases; bases outside gene matches: 2. CDR1 and CDR2 (germline): SGHTA, FQGNSA. The CDR3 region is CASSFTGGNSPLHF. Incomplete CDR3 DNA: TGTGCCAGCAGCTTTACAGGGGGGAATTCACCC.

This clone was detected only a few times. Coverage ceases 3 residues before the CDR3 finishes, and the germline J gene fills in the end. The gene calls are TRBV2 and TRBJ2-5; no firm D call. This CDR3 has 13 residues. Germline-derived CDR1 and CDR2 are SNHLY and FYNNEI. The V gene lost 9 bases and the J gene lost 4 bases, with 15 bases spanning the gap. This CDR3 reads CASRAVALETQYF. The CDR3 bases that were read are TGTGCCAGTAGGGCAGTGGCTTTAGAGACC.

This clone was counted between two and nine times. The sequence runs out 3 residues before the end of the CDR3; the remainder is reconstructed from the germline J gene. This sequence joins TRBV7-9 and TRBJ1-2; possible D gene TRBD1, 6 bases. The CDR3 contains 14 residues. Germline V gives CDR1 SEHNR, CDR2 FQNEAQ (reference sequence). The V and J ends lost 1 base and 1 base respectively, with 7 bases between them. Incomplete CDR3 DNA: TGTGCCAGCAGCTTAGACAGGGATAACTATGGC. It encodes CASSLDRDNYG. Given in full, the CDR3 is CASSLDRDNYGYTF. Together with reference TRBV7-9 and TRBJ1-2, the CDR3 gives the full variable domain: DTGVSQNPRHKITKRGQNVTFRCDPISEHNRLYWYRQTLGQGPEFLTYFQNEAQLEKSRLLSDRFSAERPKGSFSTLEIQRTEQGDSAMYLCASSLDRDNYGYTFGSGTRLTVV.

This clone was counted many times. The CDR3 end falls 3 residues outside the read, so it is completed with the germline J gene. The V gene is TRBV6-2 or TRBV6-3, the J gene TRBJ2-5; D call uncertain. V lost 6 bases and J 2 bases, leaving 13 bases between the germline ends. The CDR3 contains 14 residues. The V gene's germline CDR1 is MNHEY and CDR2 SVGEGT. CDR3 in amino acids: CASRGRKEQETQYF. The CDR3 DNA, read in part, is TGTGCCAGCAGGGGCAGGAAGGAGCAAGAGACC.